This TCR beta chain was documented in a study of cytomegalovirus exposure and HLA in healthy donors. For the study at large: One earlier analysis, a look at about 179 million T cells, found some 120 million unique TCR beta sequences. Most genotyped donors, approximately 77% of 398, had Caucasian-associated genetic ancestry.

The germline CDR1 and CDR2 sequences are SGDLS and YYNGEE. The CDR3 extends over 12 amino acids. The V gene lost 4 bases and the J gene lost 4 bases, with 9 bases spanning the gap. Study outcomes and limitations: A later analysis linked a missense variant in DCLRE1C to the trimming of TCR beta V and J genes.

Details on this clone: Its cognate antigen is unknown.

A multiplex PCR was run with 60 Vbeta primers and 13 Jbeta primers. Some clones are missing from TCRdb's copy, which holds only in-frame ones; the method was immunoSEQ multiplex PCR. The table has roughly 150,000 clones, over 70% seen once. The sequence was obtained from a man in his fifties in good health and CMV-seropositive. Material: PBMCs. V is TRBV9 and J is TRBJ2-7; no firm D call. The CDR3 region is CASSPGSYEQYF. The CDR3 DNA reads TGTGCCAGCAGCCCCGGGTCATACGAGCAGTACTTC.